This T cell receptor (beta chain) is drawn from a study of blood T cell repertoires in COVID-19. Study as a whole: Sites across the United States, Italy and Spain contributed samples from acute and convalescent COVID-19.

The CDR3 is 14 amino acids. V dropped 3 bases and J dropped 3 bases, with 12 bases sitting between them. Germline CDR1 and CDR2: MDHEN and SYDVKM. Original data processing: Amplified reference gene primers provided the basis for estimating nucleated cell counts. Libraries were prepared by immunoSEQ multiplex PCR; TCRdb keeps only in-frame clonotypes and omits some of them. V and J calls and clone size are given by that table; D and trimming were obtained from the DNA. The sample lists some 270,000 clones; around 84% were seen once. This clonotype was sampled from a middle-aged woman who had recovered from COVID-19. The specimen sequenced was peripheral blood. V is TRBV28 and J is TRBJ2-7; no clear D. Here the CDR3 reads CASSLGTRGYEQYF. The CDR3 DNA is TGTGCCAGCAGTTTGGGTACGAGAGGCTACGAGCAGTACTTC.